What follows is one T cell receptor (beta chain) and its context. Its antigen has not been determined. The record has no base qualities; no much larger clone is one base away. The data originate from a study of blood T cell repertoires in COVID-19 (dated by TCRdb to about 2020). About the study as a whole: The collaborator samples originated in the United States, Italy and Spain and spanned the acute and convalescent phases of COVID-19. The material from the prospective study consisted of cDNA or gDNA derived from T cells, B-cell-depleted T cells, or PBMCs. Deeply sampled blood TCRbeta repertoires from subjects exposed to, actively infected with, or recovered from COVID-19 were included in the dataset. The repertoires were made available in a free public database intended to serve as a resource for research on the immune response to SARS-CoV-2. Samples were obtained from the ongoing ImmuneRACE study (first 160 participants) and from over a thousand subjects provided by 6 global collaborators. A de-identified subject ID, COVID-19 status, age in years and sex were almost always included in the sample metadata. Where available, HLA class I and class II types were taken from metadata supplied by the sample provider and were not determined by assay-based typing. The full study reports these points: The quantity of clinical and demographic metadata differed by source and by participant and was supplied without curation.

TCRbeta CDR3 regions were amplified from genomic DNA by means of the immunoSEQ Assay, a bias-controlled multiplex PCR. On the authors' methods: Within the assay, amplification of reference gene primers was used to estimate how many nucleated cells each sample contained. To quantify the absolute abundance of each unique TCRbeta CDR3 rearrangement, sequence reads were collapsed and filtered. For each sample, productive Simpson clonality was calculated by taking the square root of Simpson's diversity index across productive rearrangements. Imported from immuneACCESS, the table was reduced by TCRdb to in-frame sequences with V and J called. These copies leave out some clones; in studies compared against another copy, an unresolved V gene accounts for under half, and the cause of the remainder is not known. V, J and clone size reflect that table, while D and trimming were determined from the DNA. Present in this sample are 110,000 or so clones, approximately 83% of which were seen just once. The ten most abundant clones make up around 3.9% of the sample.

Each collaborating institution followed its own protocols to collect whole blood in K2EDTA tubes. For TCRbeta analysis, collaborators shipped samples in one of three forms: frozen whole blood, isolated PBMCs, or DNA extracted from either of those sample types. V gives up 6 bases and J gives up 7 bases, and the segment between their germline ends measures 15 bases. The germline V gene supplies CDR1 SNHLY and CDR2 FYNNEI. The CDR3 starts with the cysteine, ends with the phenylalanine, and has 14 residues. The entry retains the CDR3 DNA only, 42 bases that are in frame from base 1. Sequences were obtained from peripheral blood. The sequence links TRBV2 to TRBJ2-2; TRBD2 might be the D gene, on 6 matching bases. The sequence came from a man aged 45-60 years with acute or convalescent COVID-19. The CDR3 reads CASRRRGSGGELFF. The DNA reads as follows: TGTGCCAGCAGGCGGAGGGGAAGCGGCGGGGAGCTGTTTTTT.